These 7 T cell receptor beta chains originate from one sample sequenced in a study of blood T cell repertoires in COVID-19. Only in-frame clones appear in the TCRdb table, and some are missing; sequencing was by immunoSEQ multiplex PCR. This sample has 200,000 to 250,000 clones, with more than 75% found just once. The specimen sequenced was peripheral blood. These receptors all come from a woman aged 70-85 years with active or convalescent COVID-19.

The CDR3 loop is CASSPRTAEAFF. The CDR3 DNA sequence: TGTGCCAGCAGCCCCAGGACAGCTGAAGCTTTCTTT. This rearrangement joins TRBV6-2 or TRBV6-3 to TRBJ1-1, with D possibly being TRBD1 (6 bases). The CDR3 covers 12 residues. Germline CDR1 is MNHEY and CDR2 is SVGEGT. Trimming removed 6 bases from V and 6 bases from J, with 11 bases in between.

The genes are TRBV7-8 and TRBJ1-1, with a possible D match to TRBD1 (5 bases). Trimming took off 4 bases at V and 1 base at J, with 16 bases between the two ends. Germline V lookup: CDR1 SGHVS, CDR2 FQNEAQ. CDR3 length: 16 residues. The CDR3 loop reads CASSSNRIPWNTEAFF. CDR3 bases: TGTGCCAGCAGCTCTAACAGGATCCCTTGGAACACTGAAGCTTTCTTT. Full variable domain (outside the CDR3, taken from reference TRBV7-8 and TRBJ1-1): GAGVSQSPRYKVAKRGQDVALRCDPISGHVSLFWYQQALGQGPEFLTYFQNEAQLDKSGLPSDRFFAERPEGSVSTLKIQRTQQEDSAVYLCASSSNRIPWNTEAFFGQGTRLTVV.

A few counts support this clone. This chain links TRBV6-6 with TRBJ1-2; the D gene is possibly TRBD1 (6 bases). Per the germline V gene, CDR1 is MNHNY and CDR2 is SVGAGI (reference sequence). The CDR3 has 13 amino acids. V lost 7 bases and J lost 6, with 15 bases in between. The CDR3 nucleotides are TGTGCCAGCATACCGACAGGACGTGATGGCTACACCTTC. Translation: CASIPTGRDGYTF.

The rearrangement joins TRBV7-8 to TRBJ1-3; possibly TRBD1 for D (6 bases). Per the germline V gene, CDR1 is SGHVS and CDR2 is FQNEAQ. Between the trimmed V and J ends, which lost 5 bases and 0 bases, there was a span of 17 bases. This CDR3 comprises 17 residues. CDR3 nucleotides: TGTGCCAGCAGCGCATTCGTGACAGGTAGCTCTGGAAACACCATATATTTT. Translating gives CASSAFVTGSSGNTIYF.

The chain is built from TRBV24-1 and TRBJ2-3; tentative D call: TRBD2 (5 bases). The germline gives CDR1 KGHDR, CDR2 SFDVKD. V lost 3 bases, J lost 0 bases, and 6 bases lay in between. The length of the CDR3 is 14 residues. CDR3 amino acids: CATSDRESTDTQYF. Here the CDR3 DNA reads TGTGCCACCAGTGATAGGGAGAGCACAGATACGCAGTATTTT.

Only one count was recorded for this clone. The gene calls are TRBV7-9 and TRBJ1-4; 8 nucleotides line up with TRBD1. V lost 5 bases and J lost 8; bases outside the gene matches: 10. The CDR3 is made up of 15 amino acids. Germline loops: CDR1 SEHNR, CDR2 FQNEAQ (reference sequence). The CDR3, as DNA: TGTGCCAGCAGCCCCCGCCGGACAGGGTTGGAAAAACTGTTTTTT. Translation: CASSPRRTGLEKLFF.

The J gene is TRBJ1-1, the V gene TRBV18, with 7 bases lining up with TRBD1. Germline V gene sequence: CDR1 KGHSH, CDR2 LQKENI. The CDR3 runs to 16 residues. V was clipped by 5 bases and J by 6 bases; unmatched bases: 15. The CDR3 loop is CASSRETGLSSAEAFF. The DNA for the CDR3 is TGTGCCAGCTCAAGGGAGACAGGGCTATCCAGCGCTGAAGCTTTCTTT.